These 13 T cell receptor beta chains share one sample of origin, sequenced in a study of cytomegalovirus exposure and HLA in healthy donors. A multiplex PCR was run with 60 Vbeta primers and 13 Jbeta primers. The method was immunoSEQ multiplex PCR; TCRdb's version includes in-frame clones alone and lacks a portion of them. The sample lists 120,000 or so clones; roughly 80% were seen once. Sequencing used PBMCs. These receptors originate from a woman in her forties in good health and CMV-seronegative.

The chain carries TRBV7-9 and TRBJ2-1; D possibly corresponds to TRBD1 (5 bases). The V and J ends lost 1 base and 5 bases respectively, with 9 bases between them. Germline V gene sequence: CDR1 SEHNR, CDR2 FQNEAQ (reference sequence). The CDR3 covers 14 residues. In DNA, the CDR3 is TGTGCCAGCAGCTTAGAGTTGACAGACAATGAGCAGTTCTTC. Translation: CASSLELTDNEQFF.

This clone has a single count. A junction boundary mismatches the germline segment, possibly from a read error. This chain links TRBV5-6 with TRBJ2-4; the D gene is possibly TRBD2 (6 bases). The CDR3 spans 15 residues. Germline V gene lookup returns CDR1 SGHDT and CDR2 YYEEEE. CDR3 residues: CASSRRWEAKNSQYF. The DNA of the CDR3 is TGTGCCAGCAGCCGCAGGTGGGAGGCCAAAAACAGTCAGTACTTC.

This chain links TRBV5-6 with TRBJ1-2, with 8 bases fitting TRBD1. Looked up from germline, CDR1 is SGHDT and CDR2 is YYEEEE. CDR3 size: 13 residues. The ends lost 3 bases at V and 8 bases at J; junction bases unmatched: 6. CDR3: CASSSYRGEGYTF. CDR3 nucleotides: TGTGCCAGCAGCTCGTACAGGGGGGAGGGCTACACCTTC.

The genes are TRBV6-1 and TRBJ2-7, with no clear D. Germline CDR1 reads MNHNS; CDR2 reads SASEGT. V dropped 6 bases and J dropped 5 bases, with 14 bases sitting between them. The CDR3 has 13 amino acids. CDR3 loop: CASRSPGFNEQYF. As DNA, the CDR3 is TGTGCCAGCAGGAGTCCCGGGTTCAACGAGCAGTACTTC.

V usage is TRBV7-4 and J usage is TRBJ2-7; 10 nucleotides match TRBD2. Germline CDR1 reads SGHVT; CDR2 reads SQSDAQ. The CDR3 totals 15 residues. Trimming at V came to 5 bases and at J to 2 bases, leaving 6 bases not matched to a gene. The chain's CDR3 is CASSLGLADTYEQYF. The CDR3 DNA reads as TGTGCCAGCAGCCTCGGACTAGCGGACACCTACGAGCAGTACTTC.

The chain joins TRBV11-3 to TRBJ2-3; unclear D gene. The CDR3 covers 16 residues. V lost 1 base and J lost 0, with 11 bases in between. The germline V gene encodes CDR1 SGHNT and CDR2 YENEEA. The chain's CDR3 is CASSLAGPPSTDTQYF. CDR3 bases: TGTGCCAGCAGCTTAGCCGGTCCGCCTAGCACAGATACGCAGTATTTT. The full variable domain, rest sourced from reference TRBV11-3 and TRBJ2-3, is EAGVVQSPRYKIIEKKQPVAFWCNPISGHNTLYWYLQNLGQGPELLIRYENEEAVDDSQLPKDRFSAERLKGVDSTLKIQPAELGDSAVYLCASSLAGPPSTDTQYFGPGTRLTVL.

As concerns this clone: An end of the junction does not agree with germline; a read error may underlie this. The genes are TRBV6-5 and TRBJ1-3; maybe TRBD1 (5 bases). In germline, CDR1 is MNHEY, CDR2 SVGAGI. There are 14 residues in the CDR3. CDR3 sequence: CASSHSRGGNTIYF. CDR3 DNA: TGTGCCAGCAGTCACTCGCGGGGGGGAAACACCATATATTTT.

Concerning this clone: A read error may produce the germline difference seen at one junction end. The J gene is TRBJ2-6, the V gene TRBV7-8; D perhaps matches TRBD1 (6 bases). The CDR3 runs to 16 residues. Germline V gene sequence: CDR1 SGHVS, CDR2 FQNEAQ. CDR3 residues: CASSLEHSPGANGLTF. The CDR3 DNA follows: TGTGCCAGCAGCTTAGAGCACAGTCCAGGGGCCAACGGCCTGACTTTC.

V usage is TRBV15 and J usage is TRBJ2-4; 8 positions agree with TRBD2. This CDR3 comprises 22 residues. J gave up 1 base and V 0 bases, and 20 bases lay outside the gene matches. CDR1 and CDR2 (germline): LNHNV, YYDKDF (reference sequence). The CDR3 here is CATSRDKPAGRASNGAKNIQYF. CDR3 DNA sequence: TGTGCCACCAGCAGAGATAAACCGGCCGGGAGGGCCTCCAACGGGGCCAAAAACATTCAGTACTTC. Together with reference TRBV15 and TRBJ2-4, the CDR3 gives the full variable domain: DAMVIQNPRYQVTQFGKPVTLSCSQTLNHNVMYWYQQKSSQAPKLLFHYYDKDFNNEADTPDNFQSRRPNTSFCFLDIRSPGLGDTAMYLCATSRDKPAGRASNGAKNIQYFGAGTRLSVL.

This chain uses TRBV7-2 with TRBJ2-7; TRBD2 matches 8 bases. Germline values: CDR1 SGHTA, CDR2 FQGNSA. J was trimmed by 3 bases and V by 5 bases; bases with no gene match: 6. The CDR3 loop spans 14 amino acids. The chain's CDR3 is CASSRTSLGYEQYF. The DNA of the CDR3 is TGTGCCAGCAGCCGGACTAGCTTGGGCTACGAGCAGTACTTC.

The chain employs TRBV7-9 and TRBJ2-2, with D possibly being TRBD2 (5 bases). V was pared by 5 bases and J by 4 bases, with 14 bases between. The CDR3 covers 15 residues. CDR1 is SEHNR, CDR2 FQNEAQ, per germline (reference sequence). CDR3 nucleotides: TGTGCCAGCAGCCCCGAGGGCAGACGCACCGGGGAGCTGTTTTTT. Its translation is CASSPEGRRTGELFF.

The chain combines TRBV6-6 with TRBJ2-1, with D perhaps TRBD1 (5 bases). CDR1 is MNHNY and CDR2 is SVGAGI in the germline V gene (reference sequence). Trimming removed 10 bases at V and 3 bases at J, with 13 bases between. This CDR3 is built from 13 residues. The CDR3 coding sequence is TGTGCCATCAGGAGACAGAACTACAATGAGCAGTTCTTC. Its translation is CAIRRQNYNEQFF.

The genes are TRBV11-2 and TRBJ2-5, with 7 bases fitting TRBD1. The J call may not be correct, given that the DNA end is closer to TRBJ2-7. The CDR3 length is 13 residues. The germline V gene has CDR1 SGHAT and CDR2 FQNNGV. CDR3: CASSATGRNEQYF. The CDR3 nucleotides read TGTGCCAGCAGCGCGACAGGGCGCAACGAGCAGTACTTC.